This T cell receptor beta chain was documented in a study of tumor and adjacent non-tumor tissue in lung cancer. Across the whole study: Patients comprised about eleven adenocarcinoma, 2 squamous cell carcinoma and 1 small cell lung cancer. Each sample yielded a few million productive TCRbeta reads on average.

This sample's RNA came from whole unsorted tissue. This non-tumor lung sample came from over 3 cm beyond the tumor edge. Newly diagnosed lung cancer patients had thoracic surgery in China, August–late 2014, without prior chemotherapy. Three rounds of nested PCR, following a modified ARM-PCR protocol, produced the TCRbeta library. TCRdb re-called the multiplex PCR reads with MiXCR, one entry per CDR3 protein. The sample shows about 110,000 distinct CDR3 sequences, 60% to 80% of them seen only once. In this sample, this clonotype turned up many times. What it binds is unknown. Findings and caveats of the study: Tumor repertoires had a smaller top 100 clone share than normal lung.

Input material: distant non-tumor lung tissue. This receptor was obtained from a man in his sixties with non-small cell lung cancer.

The CDR3 spells CASSERGLTDTQYF. As DNA, the CDR3 is TGCGCCAGCAGTGAAAGGGGCCTAACAGATACGCAGTATTTT. J is TRBJ2-3 and V is TRBV5-1; possible D gene TRBD1, 5 bases. V was trimmed by 5 bases and J by 3 bases, leaving 13 bases between them. Germline-derived CDR1 and CDR2 are SGHRS and YFSETQ. There are 14 residues in the CDR3.